The clone carrying this T cell receptor beta chain was seen only a few times. What it recognizes is unknown. Per germline, CDR1 LGHNA and CDR2 YSLEER. There are 15 residues in the CDR3. The V gene end was trimmed by 1 base and the J gene end by 7 bases; junction bases not matched to a gene: 9. This entry is derived from a study of beta chain features in type 1 diabetes. Study-wide background: On cell yields, gender and age, patients and healthy donors were similar. Study-wide results and caveats: A moderate, significant TCRB CDR3 shortening appeared in type 1 diabetes across four CD4+ subsets.

Investigators reverse transcribed all isolated RNA, so they sequenced expressed TCRB transcripts. Naive, central memory and regulatory T cell samples averaged about 3.57 million reads. Generated by immunoSEQ multiplex PCR, the TCRdb table keeps only in-frame clones and is missing some. The table includes more than 120,000 clones, roughly 10% detected once. The sample was naive CD4+ T cells from blood. The sequence came from a young man in good health. This chain uses TRBV4-3 with TRBJ1-2, with TRBD1 matching over 7 bases. The CDR3 spells CASSQAPGGERGYTF. The CDR3 bases are TGCGCCAGCAGCCAAGCGCCAGGGGGTGAACGTGGCTACACCTTC.